This is a list of T cell receptor beta chains from one sample in a study of blood T cell repertoires in COVID-19. Some clones are missing from TCRdb's copy, which holds only in-frame ones; the method was immunoSEQ multiplex PCR. The data contain 300,000 to 350,000 clones, around 80% of them singletons. Sequencing was done on a sample of peripheral blood. The source is a man aged 30 to 39 with active or convalescent COVID-19. Both conserved end residues are part of each CDR3. A D gene is named only where the DNA matches it firmly. Clone size is shown for a subset of rows, as once, few, many or a class of expanded clone.

TGTGCCAGCAGCTTAGGTGCGGGGGACTACAATGAGCAGTTCTTC	CASSLGAGDYNEQFF	TRBV11-3	TRBJ2-1	TRBD2	-
TGTGCCAGTAAACTAGCGGCGAACACCGGGGAGCTGTTTTTT	CASKLAANTGELFF	TRBV6-5	TRBJ2-2	TRBD2	-
TGTGCCAGCAGTTCGACTGTTGCGAACACCGGGGAGCTGTTTTTT	CASSSTVANTGELFF	TRBV6-2/TRBV6-3	TRBJ2-2	-	few
TGCGCCAGCAGCTTGCTAAATTCAGGGGCAAACGAGCAGTACTTC	CASSLLNSGANEQYF	TRBV5-1	TRBJ2-7	-	-
TGTGCCACCAGCTGGACTAGCGGGGGTTACAATGAGCAGTTCTTC	CATSWTSGGYNEQFF	TRBV15	TRBJ2-1	TRBD2	-
TGTGCCACTACATCCGGGACATTTTACGAGCAGTACTTC	CATTSGTFYEQYF	TRBV2	TRBJ2-7	-	-
TGTGCCAGCAGTGTAGGCGCCAGGGAGACCCAGTACTTC	CASSVGARETQYF	TRBV6-4	TRBJ2-5	-	-
TGTGCCAGTAGTCCACCTCATTCAGGTGGGAACACTGAAGCTTTCTTT	CASSPPHSGGNTEAFF	TRBV19	TRBJ1-1	-	-
TGTGCCATCAGTGCAGGGGAGGGGAATGGCTACACCTTC	CAISAGEGNGYTF	TRBV10-3	TRBJ1-2	-	-
TGCGCCAGCAGCCATCCCGGGACACGGGTCTCTGGGGCCAACGTCCTGACTTTC	CASSHPGTRVSGANVLTF	TRBV4-1	TRBJ2-6	-	-
TGCGCCAGCAGCTTGGCCTACGCGGGAGCTTTCCAAGAGACCCAGTACTTC	CASSLAYAGAFQETQYF	TRBV5-1	TRBJ2-5	TRBD2	-
TGCGCCAGCAGCTTAGGACCGCGGGATGAGCAGTTCTTC	CASSLGPRDEQFF	TRBV5-1	TRBJ2-1	-	-
TGCGCCAGCAGCCAAGCCATCACCCACGGGTTAAGCATTGGGGAGACCCAGTACTTC	CASSQAITHGLSIGETQYF	TRBV4-3	TRBJ2-5	-	-
TGCGCCAGCAGCCCCGGGGGGTACGTCTACAATGAGCAGTTCTTC	CASSPGGYVYNEQFF	TRBV4-3	TRBJ2-1	TRBD2	-
TGTGCCAGCAGCTTAGGAGGGACAGGTTTTTCCCGCCTCCACTTT	CASSLGGTGFSRLHF	TRBV7-6	TRBJ1-6	TRBD1	-
TGTGCCAGCAGTGAAGCTGGGACTAGCGGGAGGATCGGGGAGCTGTTTTTT	CASSEAGTSGRIGELFF	TRBV6-1	TRBJ2-2	TRBD2	-
TGTGCCAGCAGCCCCCGGGGGACTAGCGGGGGGGCTGGAGAGGATACGCAGTATTTT	CASSPRGTSGGAGEDTQYF	TRBV7-3	TRBJ2-3	TRBD2	-
TGTGCCAGCAGCTCAACAGGGGGCGAGGGGACTGAAGCTTTCTTT	CASSSTGGEGTEAFF	TRBV7-9	TRBJ1-1	TRBD1	-
TGTGCCAGCAGCCAGACAGGGTACACCGGGGAGCTGTTTTTT	CASSQTGYTGELFF	TRBV5-6	TRBJ2-2	TRBD1	few
TGTGCCAGCAGTCGGACAGGGGTCCCTTCTCTCCGGGGCCGTGGCTACACCTTC	CASSRTGVPSLRGRGYTF	TRBV2	TRBJ1-2	TRBD1	-
TGTGCCAGCAGCCGTAGTACTACCCCGAGCTCCTACAATGAGCAGTTCTTC	CASSRSTTPSSYNEQFF	TRBV9	TRBJ2-1	-	-
TGCGCCAGCAGCCAAGAGGCCGAGGTTGGCGAGACCCAGTACTTC	CASSQEAEVGETQYF	TRBV4-3	TRBJ2-5	-	-
TGTGCCAGCACTTCACAGGGGGGGACCTACGAGCAGTACTTC	CASTSQGGTYEQYF	TRBV28	TRBJ2-7	-	-
TGTGCAAGTGCCGGGGGGACTAGCGTCTTTGAGACGCAGTATTTT	CASAGGTSVFETQYF	TRBV19	TRBJ2-3	TRBD2	-
TGCGCCAGCATACTAGCGGGAGGCACCAATGAGCAGTTCTTC	CASILAGGTNEQFF	TRBV5-1	TRBJ2-1	TRBD2	once
TGTGCCTGTTCCGGGACAGGGAACACTGAAGCTTTCTTT	CACSGTGNTEAFF	TRBV30	TRBJ1-1	TRBD1	few
TGTGCCAGCAGCTTAGGGGACTTGGGGGTGTCACCCCTCCACTTT	CASSLGDLGVSPLHF	TRBV11-3	TRBJ1-6	-	-
TGTGCCAGCAGTTTGGGACAGCACTCTGGAAACACCATATATTTT	CASSLGQHSGNTIYF	TRBV6-5	TRBJ1-3	TRBD1	-
TGTGCCAGTCGGACAGGGTTAACTAAAAACATTCAGTACTTC	CASRTGLTKNIQYF	TRBV28	TRBJ2-4	TRBD1	-
TGTGCCTGTTCGAAGGGGTCCGCAAACTATGGCTACACCTTC	CACSKGSANYGYTF	TRBV19	TRBJ1-2	-	once
TGTGCCAGCAGCTTCACAGGGGTTGATGGCTACACCTTC	CASSFTGVDGYTF	TRBV5-4	TRBJ1-2	TRBD1	-
TGCGCCAGCAGCCGGGACAAAAACTATGGCTACACCTTC	CASSRDKNYGYTF	TRBV5-1	TRBJ1-2	-	-
TGTGCCAGCCGAAGAACAGGTCGCAATCAGCCCCAGCATTTT	CASRRTGRNQPQHF	TRBV6-5	TRBJ1-5	-	-
TGTGCCACCAGCAGATCGTCGGGGAGGGAAGGCAATGAGCAGTTCTTC	CATSRSSGREGNEQFF	TRBV15	TRBJ2-1	TRBD2	-
TGTGCCAGTAGTATAGGCGGGAGGGAACAAGAGACCCAGTACTTC	CASSIGGREQETQYF	TRBV19	TRBJ2-5	TRBD2	-
TGCACCAGCAGCCGTGGACTAGCGGGGTCCTACGAGCAGTACTTC	CTSSRGLAGSYEQYF	TRBV1	TRBJ2-7	-	-
TGTGCCATCAGTGAGTCGACAGGAAACTATGGCTACACCTTC	CAISESTGNYGYTF	TRBV10-3	TRBJ1-2	-	-
TGTGCCAGCGCAAGACAGCCGAATGAAAAACTGTTTTTT	CASARQPNEKLFF	TRBV12-3/TRBV12-4	TRBJ1-4	-	-
TGTGCCAGCAGCGGACAGAACTATGGCTACACCTTC	CASSGQNYGYTF	TRBV12-3/TRBV12-4	TRBJ1-2	-	-
TGTGCCAGCAGAAGAGGGAGGTCCGGTGAAGCTTTCTTT	CASRRGRSGEAFF	TRBV3-1/TRBV3-2	TRBJ1-1	-	-
TGTGCCTGGAGTGTAGAGGGCAGGGGAAGCGGACAGCCCCAGCATTTT	CAWSVEGRGSGQPQHF	TRBV30	TRBJ1-5	-	-
TGTGCCAGCAGCCAAGAAGAACAGGCTTTCGATCCGCCCCAGCATTTT	CASSQEEQAFDPPQHF	TRBV4-2	TRBJ1-5	-	-
TGCAGCGTTTCCCGACAGGCCCGCTCCTACGAGCAGTACTTC	CSVSRQARSYEQYF	TRBV29-1	TRBJ2-7	-	-
TGTGCCAGCAGCTTGGCAGGGGGCGGCTCACCCCTCCACTTT	CASSLAGGGSPLHF	TRBV5-4	TRBJ1-6	TRBD1	-
TGTGCCAGCAGTGTGCTTGCGAGTGTAAGCTACAATGAGCAGTTCTTC	CASSVLASVSYNEQFF	TRBV6-1	TRBJ2-1	-	-
TGTGCCACCAGTGAGTCTCCGGGACAGGGCTTGGGGAGCAATCAGCCCCAGCATTTT	CATSESPGQGLGSNQPQHF	TRBV24-1	TRBJ1-5	TRBD1	-